This T cell receptor beta chain is from a study of T cell responses to AZD1222 COVID-19 vaccine (dated by TCRdb to the early 2020s). Context from the whole study: A total of just over 230 trial participants underwent TCR sequencing, of whom approximately 200 had received two doses of AZD1222 and approximately 25 had received two doses of the MenACWY control vaccine. Trial participants were enrolled by age into subgroups of 18-55, 56-69 and 70-plus years, and around 140, 26 and 57 TCR-sequenced participants, respectively, were included in these subgroups.

Results the study describes overall, beyond this receptor: The whole spike protein was spanned by vaccine-associated CD4 TCRs, and dominant responses were seen in regions 160-218 and 743-854. Spike-specific TCR breadth and depth rose significantly after two AZD1222 doses compared with day 0 and with MenACWY recipients. Conclusions about previously exposed vaccinees are limited because only six or seven AZD1222 recipients were SARS-CoV-2 seropositive at baseline. Because no day 14 peak-response samples were available, the repertoires could be characterized only after the peak T cell response. Participants were mostly white British and included more females than males, and it was suggested by the authors that clonal diversity may have been underestimated. The 56-69-year group was small, and its depth increase did not reach significance, likely because of low power. Epitopes outside the regions mutated in the B.1.351 and B.1.1.7 variants were reportedly recognized by nearly half of the unique spike-specific TCRs.

The CDR1 and CDR2 encoded by the germline V gene are SGHVS and FQNEAQ. The germline V and J ends show losses of 5 bases and 9 bases respectively, and no gene match explains 11 bases of the junction. The CDR3 runs 15 residues from the cysteine to the phenylalanine. The retained sequence is limited to the CDR3, 45 bases, with the frame set at the first base. The CDR3 regions of human TCRbeta chains were analyzed by immunosequencing. The study's own analysis went as follows. TCRs in the repertoires were matched against a reference library of SARS-CoV-2-specific TCRs that had been generated with the MIRA antigen-specificity platform. Breadth was defined as the fraction of unique TCRs that were SARS-CoV-2-associated, and depth was defined as the fraction of total T cells that were SARS-CoV-2-associated. Using the MIRA data, every spike-specific TCR was mapped to the spike region that the TCR reacted to and assigned to either a CD4 or a CD8 class. Log10-transformed breadth and depth values were compared by one-way ANOVA with Sidak's multiple comparisons tests. TCRdb mirrors the immuneACCESS table, restricted to in-frame sequences. Some clones are absent from its copies; in checked studies, under half trace to an unresolved V gene, and the reason for the others is unknown. V and J calls and clone size are given by that table; D and trimming were obtained from the DNA. In all, the sample holds roughly 100,000 clones, and 89% of those were seen once. 35% to 50% of the sample comes from the top ten.

Points on this clone: It lacks a known antigen. Base qualities are missing; no much larger clone stands one base away.

What this sample's time point label stands for: about 28 days (+/-7) after the second vaccine dose. AZD1222 recipients with second doses at about 4 weeks or about 12 weeks were pooled, because spike-specific TCR depth and breadth did not differ between schedules. Vaccinee samples were obtained from the UK trials COV001 and COV002, which included a single-blind randomized controlled phase 2/3 trial of AZD1222 (ChAdOx1 nCoV-19) in healthy adults. For TCRbeta chain sequencing, PBMC samples were collected from trial participants at day 0 and at day 28 after the second dose. The clonotype comes from an adult who received the AZD1222 COVID-19 vaccine. The input for sequencing was peripheral blood, taken 28 days after the second AZD1222 dose. The chain is assembled from TRBV7-8 and TRBJ2-1; 9 central bases correspond to TRBD1. The nucleotide sequence is TGTGCCAGCAGCCAAAACTCGGGACAGGGTTTTGAGCAGTTCTTC. It is translated as CASSQNSGQGFEQFF.